The 23 T cell receptor beta chains below come from one sample, sequenced in a study of beta chain features in type 1 diabetes. Study-wide results and limits: Type 1 diabetes patients had TCRB CDR3s that were shorter (moderately but significantly so) in all four CD4+ subsets.

No antigen has been identified for these receptors. The investigators reverse transcribed all of the isolated RNA, so they sequenced expressed TCRB transcripts. The table came from immunoSEQ multiplex PCR; TCRdb's copy has only in-frame clones and leaves some out. The sample contains roughly 700,000 clones, 13% of which appear only once. The material sequenced was naive CD4+ T cells from blood. The receptors were sampled from a man younger than 35 with type 1 diabetes.

This clone was observed a handful of times. V and J are TRBV10-3 and TRBJ2-3; 9 nucleotides match TRBD1. Germline CDR1 is ENHRY and CDR2 is SYGVKD. The V gene end was trimmed by 9 bases and the J gene end by 1 base; junction bases not matched to a gene: 11. The CDR3 covers 16 residues. The CDR3 region has the DNA TGTGCCATAAAAGCACAGGGGGCTATCGGCACAGATACGCAGTATTTT. Translated, it gives CAIKAQGAIGTDTQYF.

This clone was counted a few times. J is TRBJ1-5 and V is TRBV6-5; weak D call: TRBD1 (6 bases). The CDR3 loop spans 13 amino acids. V was shortened by 5 bases and J by 7 bases, with 12 bases between the two germline ends. Germline V gives CDR1 MNHEY, CDR2 SVGAGI. The CDR3 spells CASSQQGWQPQHF. The CDR3 nucleotides are TGTGCCAGCAGTCAACAGGGATGGCAGCCCCAGCATTTT.

The chain is built from TRBV5-1 and TRBJ2-1; D may be TRBD1 (5 bases). This CDR3 is built from 16 residues. Germline V CDR1 and CDR2: SGHRS, YFSETQ. V lost 3 bases and J lost 0, with 13 bases in between. CDR3 coding DNA: TGCGCCAGCAGCTCAACATACAGGACCTCCTACAATGAGCAGTTCTTC. It is translated as CASSSTYRTSYNEQFF.

V and J are TRBV4-1 and TRBJ2-6; D not certain. Germline V gene lookup returns CDR1 MGHRA and CDR2 YSYEKL. The CDR3 is made up of 18 amino acids. With 0 bases removed from V and 0 bases from J, the gap between germline ends came to 12 bases. The CDR3 sequence: CASSQDGRNPSGANVLTF. The CDR3 DNA is TGCGCCAGCAGCCAAGACGGCAGGAACCCCTCTGGGGCCAACGTCCTGACTTTC.

A few counts support this clone. The chain employs TRBV6-5 and TRBJ2-7; possible D gene TRBD1, 5 bases. The CDR3 consists of 16 residues. The V gene's germline CDR1 is MNHEY and CDR2 SVGAGI. V was trimmed by 0 bases and J by 0 bases, leaving 12 bases between them. Here the CDR3 DNA reads TGTGCCAGCAGTTACTCTGCCCAGGGCAGCTCCTACGAGCAGTACTTC. Translated: CASSYSAQGSSYEQYF.

The chain is built from TRBV27 and TRBJ2-6; D call uncertain. The CDR3 runs to 14 residues. V lost 7 bases and J 4 bases, leaving 11 bases between the germline ends. Germline assignment: CDR1 MNHEY and CDR2 SMNVEV (reference sequence). CDR3 sequence: CASTSSPGANVLTF. The CDR3 nucleotides read TGTGCCAGCACCTCCAGCCCGGGGGCCAACGTCCTGACTTTC.

The rearrangement links TRBV30 to TRBJ2-5; D uncertain. V dropped 1 base and J dropped 5 bases, with 11 bases sitting between them. This CDR3 has 13 amino acids. Germline V gene lookup returns CDR1 GTSNPN and CDR2 SVGIG (reference sequence). The CDR3 is CAWSGQVEETQYF. CDR3 DNA sequence: TGTGCCTGGAGTGGTCAGGTTGAGGAGACCCAGTACTTC.

As concerns this clone: Other nucleotide sequences in the sample specify the same CDR3. This rearrangement joins TRBV29-1 to TRBJ1-1, with D hard to call. CDR3 length: 13 amino acids. Germline V gives CDR1 SQVTM, CDR2 ANQGSEA. V lost 3 bases and J lost 0, with 8 bases in between. The CDR3 sequence: CSVEGRMNTEAFF. The CDR3 DNA sequence: TGCAGCGTTGAGGGCCGCATGAACACTGAAGCTTTCTTT. The whole variable domain, filled in from reference TRBV29-1 and TRBJ1-1, reads SAVISQKPSRDICQRGTSLTIQCQVDSQVTMMFWYRQQPGQSLTLIATANQGSEATYESGFVIDKFPISRPNLTFSTLTVSNMSPEDSSIYLCSVEGRMNTEAFFGQGTRLTVV.

The rearrangement joins TRBV14 to TRBJ2-7; no definite D call. V dropped 4 bases and J dropped 0 bases, with 13 bases sitting between them. The CDR3 runs to 15 residues. Germline lookup yields CDR1 SGHDN and CDR2 FVKESK. Written as DNA, the CDR3 is TGTGCCAGCAGCCTCCTAGGGATGGGCTCCTACGAGCAGTACTTC. Amino acid sequence: CASSLLGMGSYEQYF.

The J gene is TRBJ1-1, the V gene TRBV7-9, with D perhaps TRBD1 (5 bases). This CDR3 region has 15 residues. Trimming pared 7 bases from V and 1 base from J, leaving 16 bases between. Germline V gene lookup returns CDR1 SEHNR and CDR2 FQNEAQ (reference sequence). In DNA, the CDR3 is TGTGCCAGCAACCCCCGCGGTGGGGGGAACACTGAAGCTTTCTTT. Protein product: CASNPRGGGNTEAFF.

The gene calls are TRBV6-1 and TRBJ2-7, with no clear D. There are 14 residues in the CDR3. Germline CDR1 reads MNHNS; CDR2 reads SASEGT. V was clipped by 2 bases and J by 4 bases, with 12 bases between them. DNA of the CDR3: TGTGCCAGCAGTGAAAACGACTCTGGGTACGAGCAGTACTTC. It yields the protein CASSENDSGYEQYF.

The chain recombines TRBV29-1 with TRBJ2-7, with D uncertain. The CDR3 covers 12 residues. The V end was cut by 6 bases, the J end by 3 bases, with 12 bases between. Germline V gives CDR1 SQVTM, CDR2 ANQGSEA. Here the CDR3 reads CSVKSNSYEQYF. CDR3 coding DNA: TGCAGCGTCAAAAGTAACAGCTACGAGCAGTACTTC.

This clone was seen more than once but under ten times. Other DNA sequences in the sample encode the same CDR3. V is TRBV21-1 and J is TRBJ1-2. TRBV21-1 is a pseudogene segment. The CDR3 extends over 10 amino acids. The CDR3 loop reads CASSKVGYTF. The CDR3 DNA follows: TGTGCCAGCAGCAAAGTTGGCTACACCTTC.

This chain joins TRBV6-1 and TRBJ1-6, with TRBD1 as a possible D gene (5 bases). This CDR3 is built from 14 residues. Germline CDR1 and CDR2: MNHNS and SASEGT. V was pared by 7 bases and J by 8 bases, with 15 bases between. The CDR3 nucleotides are TGTGCCAGCATCCGGGTCGGGGGGGATTCACCCCTCCACTTT. It is translated as CASIRVGGDSPLHF.

This chain uses TRBV4-1 with TRBJ1-4; 10 bases are a match to TRBD1. Germline V gene data show CDR1 as MGHRA and CDR2 as YSYEKL. V was clipped by 1 base and J by 6 bases; unmatched bases: 5. The CDR3 covers 16 residues. The CDR3: CASSQVTGTGDEKLFF. The CDR3 nucleotides read TGCGCCAGCAGCCAAGTCACCGGGACAGGGGATGAAAAACTGTTTTTT.

V and J are TRBV27 and TRBJ1-1; D uncertain. V was pared by 6 bases and J by 0 bases, with 8 bases between. This CDR3 has 13 residues. The germline V gene has CDR1 MNHEY and CDR2 SMNVEV (reference sequence). CDR3 sequence (DNA): TGTGCCAGCAGGCAGTACTTGAACACTGAAGCTTTCTTT. Residues: CASRQYLNTEAFF.

This clone was seen a handful of times. The V and J genes are TRBV14 and TRBJ1-1; 7 bases line up with TRBD1. CDR1 SGHDN and CDR2 FVKESK come from the germline V gene. After removal of 2 bases from V and 7 bases from J, the junction contained 10 bases not matched to a gene. The CDR3 consists of 15 residues. CDR3 nucleotide sequence: TGTGCCAGCAGCCAAAGAACAGGGGAACCTGGTGAAGCTTTCTTT. Protein: CASSQRTGEPGEAFF.

The J gene is TRBJ1-2, the V gene TRBV29-1, with D tentatively TRBD1 (6 bases). The CDR3 totals 13 residues. CDR1 is SQVTM, CDR2 ANQGSEA, per germline. V lost 7 bases and J lost 1, with 13 bases in between. The CDR3 reads CSGGGGGNYGYTF. DNA for the CDR3: TGCAGCGGCGGTGGGGGCGGTAACTATGGCTACACCTTC.

The chain has TRBV29-1 and TRBJ2-3; D is perhaps TRBD1 (6 bases). The ends were cut back, 1 base at V and 3 bases at J, with 11 bases in the middle. The V gene's germline CDR1 is SQVTM and CDR2 ANQGSEA. The length of the CDR3 is 14 residues. CDR3 sequence: CSVEGQRGTDTQYF. In DNA, the CDR3 is TGCAGCGTTGAAGGTCAAAGGGGGACAGATACGCAGTATTTT.

This chain links TRBV19 with TRBJ2-7; D could derive from TRBD1 or TRBD2 (6 bases each). Germline V CDR1 and CDR2: LNHDA, SQIVND (reference sequence). Trimming stripped 4 bases from V and 4 bases from J, with 14 bases between. There are 14 residues in the CDR3. CDR3 DNA: TGTGCCAGTAGTAAACAGGGTGGGGGGTACGAGCAGTACTTC. Translation gives CASSKQGGGYEQYF.

The chain is built from TRBV5-4 and TRBJ1-2; 9 bases match TRBD1. The CDR3 is 15 residues long. From germline, CDR1 is SGHNT and CDR2 YYREEE (reference sequence). V dropped 0 bases and J dropped 2; count of bases not matched to a gene: 2. The CDR3: CASSLAGTGNYGYTF. The CDR3 DNA reads as TGTGCCAGCAGCTTGGCTGGGACAGGGAACTATGGCTACACCTTC.

This clone came up a few times. The rearrangement uses TRBV6-5 and TRBJ2-1; D uncertain. The CDR3 covers 12 residues. Trimming shortened V by 6 bases and J by 7 bases, and 10 bases separated the two germline ends. CDR1 and CDR2 (germline): MNHEY, SVGAGI. CDR3 coding DNA: TGTGCCAGCAGGGATGTTTCAAATGAGCAGTTCTTC. Translated: CASRDVSNEQFF.

This clone has a handful of counts. J is TRBJ2-5 and V is TRBV30; perhaps D is TRBD1 or TRBD2 (6 bases each). CDR1 is GTSNPN and CDR2 is SVGIG in the germline V gene (reference sequence). The CDR3 spans 13 residues. V lost 7 bases and J lost 1, with 13 bases in between. This CDR3 reads CALVGGTQETQYF. The CDR3 nucleotides are TGTGCCTTGGTAGGGGGGACCCAAGAGACCCAGTACTTC.